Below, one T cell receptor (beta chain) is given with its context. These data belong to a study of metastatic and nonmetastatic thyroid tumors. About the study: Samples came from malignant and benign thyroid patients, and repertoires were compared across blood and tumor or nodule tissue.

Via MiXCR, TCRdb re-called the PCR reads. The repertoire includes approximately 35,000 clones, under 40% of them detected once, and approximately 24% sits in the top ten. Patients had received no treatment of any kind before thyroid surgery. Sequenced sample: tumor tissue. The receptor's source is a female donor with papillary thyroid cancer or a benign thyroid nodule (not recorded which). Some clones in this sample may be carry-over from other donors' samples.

As DNA, the CDR3 is TGTGCCAGCAGTCCCGGGACTGGCCACCACGAGCAGTACTTC. Protein: CASSPGTGHHEQYF. V usage is TRBV2 and J usage is TRBJ2-7; D is perhaps TRBD2 (6 bases). Trimming left V 5 bases short and J 5 bases short, with 16 bases between. The germline V gene has CDR1 SNHLY and CDR2 FYNNEI. The CDR3 contains 14 residues. The full variable domain, completed using reference TRBV2 and TRBJ2-7, is EPEVTQTPSHQVTQMGQEVILRCVPISNHLYFYWYRQILGQKVEFLVSFYNNEISEKSEIFDDQFSVERPDGSNFTLKIRSTKLEDSAMYFCASSPGTGHHEQYFGPGTRLTVT.